A single sample gave rise to the 7 T cell receptor beta chains below, sequenced in a study of blood T cell repertoires in COVID-19. Sequencing was performed with immunoSEQ multiplex PCR; in TCRdb, only in-frame clones are kept and a portion is missing. The sample comprises over 150,000 clones, around nine tenths of which are singletons, and roughly 19% rests with the top ten. Sequenced: peripheral blood. These receptors were taken from a man aged 50 to 59 with COVID-19, enrolled during active disease.

This clone was found a few times. For the CDR3, the DNA is TGTGCCAGCAGTCCCCAGGGGTCCTCACCCCTCCACTTT. Translation: CASSPQGSSPLHF. V gene TRBV28 combines with J gene TRBJ1-6; possibly TRBD1 for D (6 bases). Trimming removed 5 bases from V and 10 bases from J, with 12 bases in between. This CDR3 comprises 13 residues. Germline assignment: CDR1 MDHEN and CDR2 SYDVKM.

Only one count was recorded for this clone. The chain is built from TRBV7-2 and TRBJ2-7; 10 positions match TRBD1. Looked up from germline, CDR1 is SGHTA and CDR2 is FQGNSA. The J segment lost 4 bases and the V segment lost 6 bases, leaving 9 bases of the junction unmatched. CDR3 length: 15 residues. The CDR3 DNA sequence: TGTGCCAGCAGAGCCTCCGGGACAGGGGTATACGAGCAGTACTTC. Its translation: CASRASGTGVYEQYF.

CDR3 DNA: TGTGCCAGTAGTTTCTCAGGGGGCGCCTCTAGAAACACTGAAGCTTTCTTT. Translated, it gives CASSFSGGASRNTEAFF. The rearrangement links TRBV19 to TRBJ1-1; 8 nucleotides agree with TRBD1. Germline V gives CDR1 LNHDA, CDR2 SQIVND (reference sequence). V dropped 5 bases and J dropped 2; count of bases not matched to a gene: 13. This CDR3 spans 17 amino acids.

The chain is built from TRBV4-2 and TRBJ2-3; 7 bases align to TRBD1. Germline V CDR1 and CDR2: LGHNA, YNFKEQ. Trimming cost V 0 bases and J 13 bases; bases outside gene matches: 7. The CDR3 consists of 13 residues. In nucleotides, the CDR3 is TGTGCCAGCAGCCAAGATGGAGGACAGGATGAGTATTTT. It specifies CASSQDGGQDEYF.

The rearrangement joins TRBV19 to TRBJ2-4, with TRBD1 matching over 7 bases. The CDR3 covers 16 residues. The trim removed 2 bases at V and 6 bases at J, leaving 10 bases unmatched. In germline, CDR1 is LNHDA, CDR2 SQIVND (reference sequence). The DNA for the CDR3 is TGTGCCAGTAGTATACGTGACAGGGCTACCTCAAACATTCAGTACTTC. It codes for CASSIRDRATSNIQYF.

The genes are TRBV2 and TRBJ1-1, with no clear D. Germline CDR1 and CDR2: SNHLY and FYNNEI. This CDR3 contains 13 residues. The germline V and J ends were trimmed by 7 bases and 1 base, with 10 bases remaining between them. CDR3 loop: CASTHYENTEAFF. CDR3 in DNA: TGTGCCAGCACCCACTACGAGAACACTGAAGCTTTCTTT.

CDR3 region: CATSDLPDRGPYEQYF. CDR3 nucleotide sequence: TGTGCCACCAGTGATTTGCCGGACAGGGGCCCCTACGAGCAGTACTTC. The V and J genes are TRBV24-1 and TRBJ2-7; 9 bases are a match to TRBD1. From germline, CDR1 is KGHDR and CDR2 SFDVKD. This CDR3 is 16 amino acids long. J gave up 2 bases and V 0 bases, and 4 bases lay outside the gene matches.